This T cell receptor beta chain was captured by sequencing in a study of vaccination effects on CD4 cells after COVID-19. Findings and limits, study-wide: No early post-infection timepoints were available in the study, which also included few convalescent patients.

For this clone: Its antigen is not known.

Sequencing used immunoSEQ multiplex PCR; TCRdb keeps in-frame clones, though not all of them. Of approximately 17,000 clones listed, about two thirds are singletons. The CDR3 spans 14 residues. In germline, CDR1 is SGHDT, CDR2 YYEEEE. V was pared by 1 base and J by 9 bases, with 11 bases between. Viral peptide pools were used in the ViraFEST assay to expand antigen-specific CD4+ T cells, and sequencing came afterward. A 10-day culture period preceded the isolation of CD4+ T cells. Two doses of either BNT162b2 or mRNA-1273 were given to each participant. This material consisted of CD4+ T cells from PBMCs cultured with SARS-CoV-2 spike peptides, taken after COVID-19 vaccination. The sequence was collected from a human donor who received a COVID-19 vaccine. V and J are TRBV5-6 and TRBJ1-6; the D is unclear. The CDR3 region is CASSLQSPSSPLHF. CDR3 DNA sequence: TGTGCCAGCAGCTTGCAGTCCCCGAGTTCACCCCTCCACTTT.